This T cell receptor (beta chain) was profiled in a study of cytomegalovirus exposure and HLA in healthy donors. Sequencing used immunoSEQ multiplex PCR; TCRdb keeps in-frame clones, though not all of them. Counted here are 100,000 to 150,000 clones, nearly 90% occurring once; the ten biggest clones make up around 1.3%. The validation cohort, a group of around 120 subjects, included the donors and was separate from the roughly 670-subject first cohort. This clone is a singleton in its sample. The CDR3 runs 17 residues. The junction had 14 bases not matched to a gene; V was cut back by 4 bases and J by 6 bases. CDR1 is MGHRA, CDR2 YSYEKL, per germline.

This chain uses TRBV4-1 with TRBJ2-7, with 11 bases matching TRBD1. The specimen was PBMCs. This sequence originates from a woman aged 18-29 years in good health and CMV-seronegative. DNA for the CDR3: TGCGCCAGCAGCCGCGAAACCGGGACAGGGGGAGTACGCGAGCAGTACTTC. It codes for CASSRETGTGGVREQYF.